Listed below are T cell receptor beta chains from one sample, sequenced in a study of T cells of healthy individuals. TCRdb itself ran the 5' RACE reads through MiXCR, one entry per CDR3 protein. Among 40,000 to 60,000 distinct CDR3 sequences listed, over 12% were seen once. All receptors come from a human donor in good health. CDR3s include the opening cysteine and the closing phenylalanine or tryptophan. D genes are given only for firm matches. Not all rows give a size; the values are once, few, many and, for expanded clones, a class.

V	D	J	size	CDR3	DNA
TRBV3-1	-	TRBJ2-3	-	CASSQLLDTQYF	TGTGCCAGCAGCCAGTTATTAGATACGCAGTATTTT
TRBV7-2	-	TRBJ1-1	many	CASSKRVMNTEAFF	TGTGCCAGCAGCAAACGGGTCATGAACACTGAAGCTTTCTTT
TRBV29-1	TRBD1	TRBJ1-4	many	CSVAVRGHRANEKLFF	TGCAGCGTCGCGGTTAGGGGGCATAGGGCTAATGAAAAACTGTTTTTT
TRBV7-2	-	TRBJ2-6	many	CASSLVRTLGSGANVLTF	TGTGCCAGCAGCTTAGTTCGTACGCTGGGCTCTGGGGCCAACGTCCTGACTTTC
TRBV29-1	-	TRBJ1-2	many	CSVRDINGYTF	TGCAGCGTCCGGGACATAAATGGCTACACCTTC
TRBV4-1	-	TRBJ1-5	many	CASSQDQPNQPQHF	TGCGCCAGCAGCCAAGATCAGCCCAATCAGCCCCAGCATTTT
TRBV5-1	TRBD1	TRBJ1-4	many	CASSDGQGEGNEKLFF	TGCGCCAGCAGTGACGGACAGGGGGAAGGAAATGAAAAACTGTTTTTT
TRBV3-1	-	TRBJ1-1	many	CASSQGVGTEAFF	TGTGCCAGCAGCCAAGGCGTCGGAACTGAAGCTTTCTTT
TRBV11-2	TRBD1	TRBJ1-5	many	CASSLGPSYRGGSNQPQHF	TGTGCCAGCAGCTTAGGCCCGTCTTACAGGGGAGGGAGCAATCAGCCCCAGCATTTT
TRBV20-1	TRBD2	TRBJ2-1	-	CSARGGLAGLYNEQFF	TGCAGTGCTAGAGGGGGACTAGCGGGTCTCTACAATGAGCAGTTCTTC
TRBV4-3	-	TRBJ1-4	-	CASSQEARAAYNEKLFF	TGCGCCAGCAGCCAAGAAGCAAGGGCGGCCTATAATGAAAAACTGTTTTTT
TRBV20-1	-	TRBJ2-5	-	CSARDPWSRAGPAETQYF	TGCAGTGCTAGAGATCCCTGGAGCCGGGCGGGGCCAGCGGAGACCCAGTACTTC
TRBV5-1	TRBD1	TRBJ2-3	-	CASGEGTGGTDTQYF	TGCGCCAGCGGCGAAGGGACAGGGGGCACAGATACGCAGTATTTT
TRBV29-1	-	TRBJ2-1	few	CSSGGHNEQFF	TGCAGTTCCGGCGGGCACAATGAGCAGTTCTTC
TRBV2	TRBD1	TRBJ1-2	-	CASSETDRVGGGYTF	TGTGCCAGCAGTGAGACTGACAGGGTTGGCGGTGGCTACACCTTC
TRBV28	-	TRBJ1-6	few	CASSLNQGNNSPLHF	TGTGCCAGCAGTCTGAATCAGGGAAATAATTCACCCCTCCACTTT
TRBV20-1	-	TRBJ2-4	medium-sized	CSGMGLAKNIQYF	TGCAGTGGAATGGGACTAGCCAAAAACATTCAGTACTTC